This entry describes one T cell receptor beta chain. Its target is unknown. Assay used: immunoSEQ multiplex PCR; TCRdb lists only in-frame clones, some missing. The sample lists hundreds of thousands of clones, 70% to 90% occurring once. The CDR3 has 19 amino acids. Germline CDR1 and CDR2: LNHDA and SQIVND (reference sequence). With 3 bases removed from V and 3 bases from J, the gap between germline ends came to 26 bases. The source of the sample is a study of Ad26.COV2.S vaccination and SARS-CoV-2 variants. Study-level points and caveats: Measurement of non-spike TCR breadth gave similar results in vaccine and placebo recipients. Total T cell responses were possibly underestimated by TCR breadth and depth analyses. Spike-specific TCR breadth was greater after Ad26.COV2.S than placebo.

The treatment was: over 15 received Ad26.COV2.S at low or high dose, single or two shots; 5 received placebo; per-sample allocation not given. Repertoires come from day 63 after the first vaccine or placebo injection. The sample here was peripheral blood, taken in a trial of Ad26.COV2.S vaccine versus placebo. This receptor was obtained from a person aged 18-65 years who received the Ad26.COV2.S COVID-19 vaccine or a placebo. The J gene is TRBJ1-2, the V gene TRBV19; possible D gene TRBD1, 6 bases. CDR3 sequence: CASSMVTIRQAAGDYGYTF. In nucleotides, the CDR3 is TGTGCCAGTAGTATGGTGACGATCCGACAGGCAGCAGGGGACTATGGCTACACCTTC.